This passage covers 3 T cell receptor beta chains from one sample sequenced in a study of blood T cell repertoires in COVID-19. Sequenced by immunoSEQ multiplex PCR; TCRdb stores in-frame clones only, minus some. In the table there are hundreds of thousands of clones, roughly four fifths of which are singletons. Sample: peripheral blood. These receptors were obtained from a woman between 70 and 85 years old with acute or convalescent COVID-19.

V usage is TRBV27 and J usage is TRBJ2-7; 9 bases line up with TRBD1. The CDR3 contains 13 residues. CDR1 and CDR2 (germline): MNHEY, SMNVEV (reference sequence). V lost 8 bases to trimming and J lost 2 bases; unmatched junction nucleotides: 4. The chain's CDR3 is CASVGQGTYEQYF. The CDR3, as DNA: TGTGCCAGCGTCGGACAGGGGACCTACGAGCAGTACTTC.

J is TRBJ1-3 and V is TRBV15, with D perhaps matching TRBD1 (6 bases). The CDR3 is 18 residues long. V dropped 1 base and J dropped 4 bases, with 20 bases sitting between them. The germline V gene has CDR1 LNHNV and CDR2 YYDKDF (reference sequence). The CDR3 loop is CATSRGSPGELAGNTIYF. As DNA, the CDR3 is TGTGCCACCAGCAGAGGGTCACCAGGGGAGTTGGCGGGAAACACCATATATTTT.

Concerning this clone: This specimen includes other DNA sequences encoding the same CDR3. This chain uses TRBV27 with TRBJ1-2; 7 nucleotides align to TRBD1. The junction had 4 bases not matched to a gene; V was cut back by 1 base and J by 8 bases. Germline V lookup: CDR1 MNHEY, CDR2 SMNVEV (reference sequence). The CDR3 has 13 residues. CDR3: CASSLWQGGGYTF. For the CDR3, the DNA is TGTGCCAGCAGTTTATGGCAGGGGGGCGGCTACACCTTC.